This T cell receptor beta chain appears in the sequencing data of a study of PD-1 blockade in classical Hodgkin lymphoma. Profiling relied on immunoSEQ multiplex PCR, and the TCRdb table lists in-frame clones only, not all of them. The sample holds some 31,000 clones; approximately 94% are singletons and the top ten take about 2.3%. Stated time point: newly diagnosed, previously untreated cHL patient sample. With respect to this clone: The antigen remains undetermined.

Findings of the study overall: Diminished baseline TCR diversity has been reported in newly diagnosed patients relative to healthy donors. There remain no defined causes for the repertoire differences, which possibly reflect disease activity or prior therapy.

The V gene's germline CDR1 is MNHEY and CDR2 SMNVEV (reference sequence). This CDR3 comprises 15 residues. With 0 bases removed from V and 2 bases from J, the gap between germline ends came to 8 bases. This sequence originates from a human donor with classical Hodgkin lymphoma. The sequencing sample was made of peripheral blood mononuclear cells (PBMCs). J is TRBJ1-3 and V is TRBV27; D remains unclear. The CDR3: CASSLSPDTGNTIYF. The CDR3 bases are TGTGCCAGCAGTTTATCTCCAGATACTGGAAACACCATATATTTT.